This T cell receptor (beta chain) emerged from a study of ipilimumab plus nivolumab after autologous stem cell transplantation. Checkpoint therapy with ipilimumab 1 mg/kg began 14 to 28 days after transplant. Patients got 3 mg/kg IV nivolumab weeks 1, 4, 7, 10, then biweekly through week 26. Method: immunoSEQ multiplex PCR; TCRdb's copy keeps in-frame clones and lacks some. The sample comprises fewer than 30,000 clones, more than 70% of which are singletons, and less than 5.5% rests with the top ten. Germline assignment: CDR1 MGHDK and CDR2 SYGVNS. Trimming removed 4 bases from V and 8 bases from J; junction bases left unmatched: 6. This CDR3 spans 13 amino acids. This clone was seen only once.

The sample in question was PBMCs, obtained in a trial of ipilimumab plus nivolumab as post-transplant consolidation. The receptor was derived from a male donor with diffuse large B-cell lymphoma. The chain uses TRBV25-1 and TRBJ1-2, with TRBD1 identical over 8 bases. The CDR3 nucleotides read TGTGCCAGCAGTGCGGACAGGGTCGGCGGCTACACCTTC. Residues: CASSADRVGGYTF.